The 29 T cell receptor beta chains below come from one sample, sequenced in a study of blood T cell repertoires in COVID-19 (dated by TCRdb to about 2020). The method behind the library was the immunoSEQ multiplex PCR assay. The immuneACCESS repertoire file appears here via TCRdb, limited to in-frame rearrangements. These files lack a portion of the clones; in checked studies, under half of the deficit traces to unresolved V genes, and the cause of the others is not known. In this sample the table shows 300,000 or so clones, around 92% of which occur a single time. Roughly 6.5% of the sample comes from the top ten. The source material was peripheral blood. All receptors come from a man younger than 35 who had recovered from COVID-19.

The CDR3 DNA reads as TGTGCCAGCAGCGTAGGTGATCCAGCGGAGCGGGGCGAGCAGTACTTC. This sequence encodes CASSVGDPAERGEQYF. The chain is built from TRBV9 and TRBJ2-7; 7 bases map to TRBD2. The CDR3 is 16 residues long. CDR1 is SGDLS and CDR2 is YYNGEE in the germline V gene. The V gene end was trimmed by 0 bases and the J gene end by 6 bases; junction bases not matched to a gene: 12.

The table lists this clone with a count of one. The chain has TRBV7-2 and TRBJ2-3; weak D call: TRBD2 (6 bases). The CDR3 has 16 amino acids. Trimming removed 6 bases at V and 4 bases at J, with 20 bases between. CDR1 is SGHTA and CDR2 is FQGNSA in the germline V gene. In DNA, the CDR3 is TGTGCCAGCAGTTTAAATGGGGGGATGTTGCCAGATACGCAGTATTTT. This encodes CASSLNGGMLPDTQYF.

The chain is built from TRBV18 and TRBJ1-4; 7 bases fit TRBD1. J gave up 12 bases and V 8 bases, and 6 bases lay outside the gene matches. The CDR3 runs 11 residues. Germline CDR1 and CDR2: KGHSH and LQKENI. The CDR3 DNA sequence: TGTGCCAGCACGAGCGGACAGGAACTGTTTTTT. Translation gives CASTSGQELFF.

V and J are TRBV10-3 and TRBJ2-1, with 9 positions matching TRBD1. Germline trimming cut 5 bases from V and 7 bases from J; bases unmatched to any gene: 6. This CDR3 comprises 14 residues. The germline CDR1 and CDR2 sequences are ENHRY and SYGVKD. The CDR3 nucleotides are TGTGCCATCAGTCTGACAGGGGGGGCGAATGAGCAGTTCTTC. Amino acid sequence: CAISLTGGANEQFF.

J is TRBJ2-6 and V is TRBV7-9, with D maybe TRBD2 (6 bases). There are 15 residues in the CDR3. Germline V lookup: CDR1 SEHNR, CDR2 FQNEAQ (reference sequence). V lost 7 bases and J 2 bases, leaving 12 bases between the germline ends. CDR3 in amino acids: CASNPTGAGANVLTF. The DNA for the CDR3 is TGTGCCAGCAATCCCACGGGGGCTGGGGCCAACGTCCTGACTTTC. The full variable domain, its missing parts supplied by reference TRBV7-9 and TRBJ2-6, is DTGVSQNPRHKITKRGQNVTFRCDPISEHNRLYWYRQTLGQGPEFLTYFQNEAQLEKSRLLSDRFSAERPKGSFSTLEIQRTEQGDSAMYLCASNPTGAGANVLTFGAGSRLTVL.

The CDR3 DNA sequence: TGTGCCAGCAGTCTTATAATAGCGGGGGGGCCGGATACGCAGTATTTT. As protein: CASSLIIAGGPDTQYF. V gene TRBV7-6 combines with J gene TRBJ2-3; 11 nucleotides agree with TRBD2. The V gene's germline CDR1 is SGHVS and CDR2 FNYEAQ. The CDR3 is 16 amino acids. The trim removed 6 bases at V and 6 bases at J, leaving 11 bases unmatched.

This chain links TRBV14 with TRBJ2-1, with 14 bases matching TRBD2. Trimming took 1 base from V and 7 from J; bases not matched to a gene: 0. This CDR3 is built from 15 residues. Germline values: CDR1 SGHDN, CDR2 FVKESK. The CDR3 DNA reads as TGTGCCAGCAGCCAAGGACTAGCGGGAGGGAATGAGCAGTTCTTC. It yields the protein CASSQGLAGGNEQFF.

This CDR3 reads CASSHPGAAGGSNEQFF. CDR3 DNA sequence: TGTGCCAGCAGCCACCCCGGGGCAGCGGGAGGGTCAAATGAGCAGTTCTTC. The chain uses TRBV7-9 and TRBJ2-1; TRBD2 matches at 10 bases. Germline CDR1 is SEHNR and CDR2 is FQNEAQ (reference sequence). The CDR3 is 17 residues long. V lost 5 bases, J lost 7 bases, and 14 bases stayed unmatched. Together with reference TRBV7-9 and TRBJ2-1, the CDR3 gives the full variable domain: DTGVSQNPRHKITKRGQNVTFRCDPISEHNRLYWYRQTLGQGPEFLTYFQNEAQLEKSRLLSDRFSAERPKGSFSTLEIQRTEQGDSAMYLCASSHPGAAGGSNEQFFGPGTRLTVL.

V is TRBV5-8 and J is TRBJ1-2; D not certain. Between the trimmed V and J ends, which lost 6 bases and 8 bases, there was a span of 11 bases. The CDR3 is 11 amino acids. Germline V CDR1 and CDR2: SGHTS, YDEGEE. The DNA of the CDR3 is TGTGCCAGCACAGGCCGGGGAGGCTACACCTTC. Translated: CASTGRGGYTF.

The rearrangement joins TRBV18 to TRBJ1-1; D perhaps matches TRBD1 (5 bases). CDR1 and CDR2 (germline): KGHSH, LQKENI. V lost 3 bases, J lost 4 bases, and 12 bases lay in between. CDR3 size: 14 residues. The CDR3 DNA reads TGTGCCAGCTCACCTACCAGGGAAGGCACTGAAGCTTTCTTT. This gives the protein CASSPTREGTEAFF.

The genes are TRBV7-9 and TRBJ1-5; D might be TRBD1 (5 bases). The CDR3 is 15 residues long. From germline, CDR1 is SEHNR and CDR2 FQNEAQ (reference sequence). The V end lost 5 bases, the J end lost 0 bases, and 11 bases lay between the germline ends. The CDR3 protein is CASSQAGGSNQPQHF. DNA of the CDR3: TGTGCCAGCAGCCAAGCGGGGGGTAGCAATCAGCCCCAGCATTTT.

The chain links TRBV19 to TRBJ2-2; D is unclear. The germline V gene has CDR1 LNHDA and CDR2 SQIVND (reference sequence). With 7 bases removed from V and 2 bases from J, the gap between germline ends came to 8 bases. There are 13 residues in the CDR3. The CDR3 region is CASISLNTGELFF. The CDR3, as DNA: TGTGCCAGTATTTCACTAAACACCGGGGAGCTGTTTTTT.

The sample holds one count of this clone. CDR3 region: CASSLRELKREYGYTF. DNA of the CDR3: TGTGCCAGCAGCCTCCGGGAACTTAAGAGGGAATATGGCTACACCTTC. The rearrangement links TRBV3-1 (or the pseudogene TRBV3-2) to TRBJ1-2; D remains ambiguous. The germline V and J ends were trimmed by 4 bases and 5 bases, with 20 bases remaining between them. Germline CDR1 LGHDT, CDR2 YNNKEL (reference sequence). The CDR3 covers 16 residues.

The V gene is TRBV10-3, the J gene TRBJ1-1, with D tentatively TRBD1 (5 bases). The CDR3 is 12 residues long. V was cut by 4 bases and J by 8 bases, with 11 bases left in between. In germline, CDR1 is ENHRY, CDR2 SYGVKD. The CDR3 sequence: CAISAKTAEAFF. The CDR3 DNA follows: TGTGCCATCAGTGCTAAGACAGCCGAAGCTTTCTTT.

The chain carries TRBV9 and TRBJ2-2; 8 bases align to TRBD2. V shed 3 bases and J 3 bases; nucleotides not matched to a gene: 16. Looked up from germline, CDR1 is SGDLS and CDR2 is YYNGEE. The CDR3 consists of 19 residues. CDR3 sequence: CASSGNLKLAEAYTGELFF. In nucleotides, the CDR3 is TGTGCCAGCAGCGGTAACCTCAAACTAGCGGAGGCGTACACCGGGGAGCTGTTTTTT.

The V call is TRBV6-5, the J call TRBJ1-1, with D perhaps TRBD1 (6 bases). Trimming shortened V by 2 bases and J by 0 bases, and 13 bases separated the two germline ends. Germline V lookup: CDR1 MNHEY, CDR2 SVGAGI. CDR3 length: 16 amino acids. The CDR3 DNA is TGTGCCAGCAGTTACGACAGGTACCCCTTGAACACTGAAGCTTTCTTT. Its protein product is CASSYDRYPLNTEAFF.

The CDR3 DNA reads as TGCGCCAGCAGCCAAGAACCTCCGGGACAGGGATACTACGAGCAGTACTTC. Its translation is CASSQEPPGQGYYEQYF. The genes are TRBV4-1 and TRBJ2-7; 9 bases match TRBD1. CDR3 size: 17 residues. Germline V gene data show CDR1 as MGHRA and CDR2 as YSYEKL. V was clipped by 0 bases and J by 3 bases; unmatched bases: 9.

This chain links TRBV27 with TRBJ1-5; the D is unclear. CDR3 length: 13 residues. The germline CDR1 and CDR2 sequences are MNHEY and SMNVEV (reference sequence). Trimming took 6 bases from V and 1 from J, leaving 7 bases between them. The chain's CDR3 is CASSPVSNQPQHF. The DNA of the CDR3 is TGTGCCAGCAGCCCAGTGAGCAATCAGCCCCAGCATTTT.

J is TRBJ2-5 and V is TRBV18, with D perhaps matching TRBD2 (5 bases). Looked up from germline, CDR1 is KGHSH and CDR2 is LQKENI. Trimming stripped 1 base from V and 5 bases from J, with 14 bases between. CDR3 length: 15 residues. CDR3 loop: CASSPQGMVAETQYF. In DNA, the CDR3 is TGTGCCAGCTCACCACAGGGAATGGTAGCGGAGACCCAGTACTTC.

The chain carries TRBV7-2 and TRBJ2-1, with a weak D call TRBD1 (8 bases). The CDR3 is made up of 15 amino acids. Trimming left V 4 bases short and J 3 bases short, with 13 bases between. Germline CDR1 SGHTA, CDR2 FQGNSA. CDR3 loop: CASSSTGDYYNEQFF. CDR3 sequence (DNA): TGTGCCAGCAGCTCGACAGGGGACTACTACAATGAGCAGTTCTTC.

The CDR3 spells CASSPGILQSSYNEQFF. For the CDR3, the DNA is TGCGCCAGCAGCCCGGGGATTCTTCAGAGCTCCTACAATGAGCAGTTCTTC. The J gene is TRBJ2-1, the V gene TRBV4-1; D perhaps matches TRBD2 (5 bases). Germline V lookup: CDR1 MGHRA, CDR2 YSYEKL. Trimming cost V 4 bases and J 0 bases, with 16 bases left between them. This CDR3 has 17 amino acids.

The chain joins TRBV2 to TRBJ1-3; TRBD1 is a possible D gene (6 bases). V was pared by 4 bases and J by 0 bases, with 10 bases between. From germline, CDR1 is SNHLY and CDR2 FYNNEI. This CDR3 region has 15 residues. The CDR3 spells CASSVPDSSGNTIYF. In DNA, the CDR3 is TGTGCCAGCAGTGTACCGGACAGCTCTGGAAACACCATATATTTT.

This clone was detected a few times. The chain is built from TRBV29-1 and TRBJ1-1; D perhaps matches TRBD1 (5 bases). Trimming cost V 8 bases and J 0 bases, with 25 bases left between them. From germline, CDR1 is SQVTM and CDR2 ANQGSEA. The CDR3 contains 17 residues. For the CDR3, the DNA is TGCAGCATCTCCTGGGGGGTCGGAGGAACTATGAACACTGAAGCTTTCTTT. Its translation: CSISWGVGGTMNTEAFF.

Concerning this clone: Other nucleotide sequences in the sample specify the same CDR3. The rearrangement links TRBV5-4 to TRBJ2-7; D gene ambiguous. Germline V gene lookup returns CDR1 SGHNT and CDR2 YYREEE (reference sequence). The V end lost 0 bases, the J end lost 4 bases, and 5 bases lay between the germline ends. The CDR3 contains 12 residues. CDR3 DNA: TGTGCCAGCAGCTTGGGAGGATACGAGCAGTACTTC. It codes for CASSLGGYEQYF.

The V and J genes are TRBV27 and TRBJ2-1, with D perhaps TRBD2 (6 bases). The CDR3 runs to 14 residues. Deletions cut 10 bases from V and 4 bases from J, with 17 bases between. Germline CDR1 and CDR2: MNHEY and SMNVEV (reference sequence). This CDR3 is CATTKMGGYNEQFF. CDR3 DNA: TGTGCCACCACGAAGATGGGGGGTTACAATGAGCAGTTCTTC.

The chain uses TRBV27 and TRBJ1-1, with D perhaps matching TRBD1 (5 bases). Trimming stripped 3 bases from V and 10 bases from J, with 15 bases between. Germline V gene data show CDR1 as MNHEY and CDR2 as SMNVEV (reference sequence). This CDR3 is built from 13 residues. CDR3 coding DNA: TGTGCCAGCAGTTTGGGCCAGGGTATTTCAGCTTTCTTT. This gives the protein CASSLGQGISAFF.

The chain couples TRBV11-2 to TRBJ2-2; tentative D call: TRBD2 (5 bases). The CDR3 consists of 12 residues. The germline CDR1 and CDR2 sequences are SGHAT and FQNNGV. V lost 7 bases and J lost 4, with 7 bases in between. The CDR3, as DNA: TGTGCCAGCACCGGGATCACCGGGGAGCTGTTTTTT. It encodes CASTGITGELFF.

This clone has only one observation. The rearrangement links TRBV5-1 to TRBJ2-3; a possible D gene is TRBD1 (5 bases). CDR3 size: 16 residues. V was clipped by 6 bases and J by 2 bases, with 19 bases between them. The V gene's germline CDR1 is SGHRS and CDR2 YFSETQ. The CDR3 sequence is CASTPGGASNTDTQYF. The DNA for the CDR3 is TGCGCCAGCACCCCCGGTGGGGCCTCTAACACAGATACGCAGTATTTT.

The CDR3 sequence is CASSQGFASGRLGANVLTF. Written as DNA, the CDR3 is TGTGCCAGCAGCCAAGGTTTTGCTAGCGGGAGACTCGGGGCCAACGTCCTGACTTTC. The chain recombines TRBV3-1 (or the pseudogene TRBV3-2) with TRBJ2-6, with 10 bases that match TRBD2. After removal of 1 base from V and 4 bases from J, the junction contained 10 bases not matched to a gene. The CDR3 consists of 19 residues. CDR1 LGHDT and CDR2 YNNKEL come from the germline V gene (reference sequence).